The present T cell receptor beta chain was sequenced within a study of T cells in Graves' hyperthyroidism and ophthalmopathy. Exclusion of patients followed from uncontrolled infection, other autoimmune disease, pregnancy or lactation. V was pared by 3 bases and J by 3 bases, with 5 bases of the junction left unmatched. From germline, CDR1 is MNHNS and CDR2 SASEGT. The CDR3 loop spans 16 amino acids. Amplification yielded TCR beta CDR3 regions, with RNA transcripts as the source. Researchers ran a first-round RT-PCR on the TCR CDR3 using the HTBI primer set. Each CDR3 protein is one row after TCRdb ran MiXCR on the multiplex PCR reads. The sample has 490,000 or so distinct CDR3 sequences, 40% to 50% seen once. Comments on this clonotype: Its matching antigen is unknown.

Study conclusions and caveats: Ophthalmopathy was model-predicted a median roughly 6.2 months pre-onset. Most clonotypes expanded in thyroid above 0.001 were likewise present in blood.

This clonotype was obtained from an adult woman with Graves' disease, either hyperthyroidism or ophthalmopathy (not recorded which). The chain is built from TRBV6-1 and TRBJ2-2, with 9 bases identical to TRBD2. Input material: peripheral blood or thyroid tissue (not recorded which). The DNA of the CDR3 is TGTGCCAGCAGTGAGGGTAGCGGGAGATACACCGGGGAGCTGTTTTTT. Amino acid sequence: CASSEGSGRYTGELFF.